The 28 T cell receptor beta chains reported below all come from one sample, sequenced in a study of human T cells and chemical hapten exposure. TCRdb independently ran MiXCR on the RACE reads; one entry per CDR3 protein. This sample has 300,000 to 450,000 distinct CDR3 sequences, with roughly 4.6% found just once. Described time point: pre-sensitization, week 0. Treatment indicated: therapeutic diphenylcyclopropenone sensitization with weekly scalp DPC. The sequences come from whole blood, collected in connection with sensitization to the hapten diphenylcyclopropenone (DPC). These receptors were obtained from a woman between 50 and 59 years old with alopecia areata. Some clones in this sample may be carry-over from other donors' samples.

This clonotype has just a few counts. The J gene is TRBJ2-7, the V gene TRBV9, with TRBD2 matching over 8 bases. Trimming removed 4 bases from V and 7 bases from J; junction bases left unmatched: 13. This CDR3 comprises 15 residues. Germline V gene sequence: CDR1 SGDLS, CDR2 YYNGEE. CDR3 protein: CASSPARGAGEEQYF. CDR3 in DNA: TGTGCCAGCAGCCCTGCCCGGGGAGCGGGGGAAGAGCAGTACTTC.

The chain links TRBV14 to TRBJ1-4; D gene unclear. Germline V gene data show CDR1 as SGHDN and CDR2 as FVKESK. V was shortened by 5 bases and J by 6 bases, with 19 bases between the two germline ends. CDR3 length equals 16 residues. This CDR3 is CASSFPRTDGYEKLFF. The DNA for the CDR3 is TGTGCCAGCAGCTTTCCTAGGACCGATGGTTATGAAAAACTGTTTTTT.

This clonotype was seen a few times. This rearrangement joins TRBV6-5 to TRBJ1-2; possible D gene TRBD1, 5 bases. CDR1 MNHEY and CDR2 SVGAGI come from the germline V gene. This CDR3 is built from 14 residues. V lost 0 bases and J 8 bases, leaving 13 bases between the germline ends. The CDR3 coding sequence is TGTGCCAGCAGTTACTCGACGTTGGGGGGAGGCTACACCTTC. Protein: CASSYSTLGGGYTF.

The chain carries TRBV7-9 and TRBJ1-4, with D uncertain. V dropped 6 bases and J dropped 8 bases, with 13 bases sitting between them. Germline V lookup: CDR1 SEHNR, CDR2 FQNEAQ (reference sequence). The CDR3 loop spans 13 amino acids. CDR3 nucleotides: TGTGCCAGCAGATTTCAAGGCGAGGAAAAACTGTTTTTT. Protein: CASRFQGEEKLFF.

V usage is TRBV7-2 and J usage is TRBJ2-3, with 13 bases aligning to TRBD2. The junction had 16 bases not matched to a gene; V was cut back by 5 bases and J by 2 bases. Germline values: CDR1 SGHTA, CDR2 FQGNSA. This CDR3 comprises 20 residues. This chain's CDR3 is CASSPGSTSGRAFFTDTQYF. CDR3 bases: TGTGCCAGCAGCCCGGGCAGTACTAGCGGGAGGGCTTTTTTCACAGATACGCAGTATTTT. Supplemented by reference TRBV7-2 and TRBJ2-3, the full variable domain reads GAGVSQSPSNKVTEKGKDVELRCDPISGHTALYWYRQSLGQGLEFLIYFQGNSAPDKSGLPSDRFSAERTGGSVSTLTIQRTQQEDSAVYLCASSPGSTSGRAFFTDTQYFGPGTRLTVL.

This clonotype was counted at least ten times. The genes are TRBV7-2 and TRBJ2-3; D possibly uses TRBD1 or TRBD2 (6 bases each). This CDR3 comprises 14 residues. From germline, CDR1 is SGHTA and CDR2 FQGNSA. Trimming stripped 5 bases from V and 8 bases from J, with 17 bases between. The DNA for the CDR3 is TGTGCCAGCAGCCGGAGGGGACAAGGATCTACGCAGTATTTT. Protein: CASSRRGQGSTQYF.

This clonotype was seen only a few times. For the CDR3, the DNA is TGCGCCAGCAGCCCTCGTGACAATAGCAATCAGCCCCAGCATTTT. This codes for CASSPRDNSNQPQHF. The chain uses TRBV4-1 and TRBJ1-5, with no clear D. Germline V gene lookup returns CDR1 MGHRA and CDR2 YSYEKL. Trimming removed 4 bases from V and 0 bases from J, with 10 bases in between. This CDR3 comprises 15 residues.

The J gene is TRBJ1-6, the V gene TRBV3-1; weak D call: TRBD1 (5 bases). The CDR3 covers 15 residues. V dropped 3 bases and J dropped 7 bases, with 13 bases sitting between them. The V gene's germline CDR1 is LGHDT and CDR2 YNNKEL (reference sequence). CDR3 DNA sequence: TGTGCCAGCAGCCATCAGGGAATAGGAAATTCACCCCTCCACTTT. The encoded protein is CASSHQGIGNSPLHF.

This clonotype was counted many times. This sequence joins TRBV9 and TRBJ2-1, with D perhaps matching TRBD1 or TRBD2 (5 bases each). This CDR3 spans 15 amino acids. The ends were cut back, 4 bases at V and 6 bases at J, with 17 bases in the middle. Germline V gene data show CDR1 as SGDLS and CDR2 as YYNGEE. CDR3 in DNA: TGTGCCAGCAGCCCCGGGACCATAACGGGCAATGAGCAGTTCTTC. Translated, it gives CASSPGTITGNEQFF. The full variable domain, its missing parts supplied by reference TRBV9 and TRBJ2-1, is DSGVTQTPKHLITATGQRVTLRCSPRSGDLSVYWYQQSLDQGLQFLIQYYNGEERAKGNILERFSAQQFPDLHSELNLSSLELGDSALYFCASSPGTITGNEQFFGPGTRLTVL.

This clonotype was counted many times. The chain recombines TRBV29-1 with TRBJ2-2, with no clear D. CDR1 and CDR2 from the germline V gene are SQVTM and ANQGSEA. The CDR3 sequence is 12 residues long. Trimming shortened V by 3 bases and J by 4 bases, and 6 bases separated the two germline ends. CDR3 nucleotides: TGCAGCGTTGATAAAATCACCGGGGAGCTGTTTTTT. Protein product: CSVDKITGELFF.

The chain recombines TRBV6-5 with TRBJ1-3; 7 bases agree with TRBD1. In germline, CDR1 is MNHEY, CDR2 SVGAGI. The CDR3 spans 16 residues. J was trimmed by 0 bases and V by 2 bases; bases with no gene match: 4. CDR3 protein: CASSYAGTVSGNTIYF. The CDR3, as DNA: TGTGCCAGCAGTTACGCGGGGACAGTCTCTGGAAACACCATATATTTT.

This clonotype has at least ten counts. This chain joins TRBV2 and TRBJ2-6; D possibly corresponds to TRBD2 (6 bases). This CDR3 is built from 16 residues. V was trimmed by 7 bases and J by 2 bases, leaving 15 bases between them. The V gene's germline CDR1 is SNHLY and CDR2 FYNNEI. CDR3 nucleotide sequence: TGTGCCAGCAAGAGCGGAGGGCTGACTGGGGCCAACGTCCTGACTTTC. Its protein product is CASKSGGLTGANVLTF.

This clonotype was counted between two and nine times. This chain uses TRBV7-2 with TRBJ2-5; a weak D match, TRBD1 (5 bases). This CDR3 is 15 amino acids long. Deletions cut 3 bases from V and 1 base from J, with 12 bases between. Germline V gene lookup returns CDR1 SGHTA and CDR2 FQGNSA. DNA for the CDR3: TGTGCCAGCAGCTTGGGGCGACTGTTCCAAGAGACCCAGTACTTC. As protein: CASSLGRLFQETQYF. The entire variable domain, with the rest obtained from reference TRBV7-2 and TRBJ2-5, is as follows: GAGVSQSPSNKVTEKGKDVELRCDPISGHTALYWYRQSLGQGLEFLIYFQGNSAPDKSGLPSDRFSAERTGGSVSTLTIQRTQQEDSAVYLCASSLGRLFQETQYFGPGTRLLVL.

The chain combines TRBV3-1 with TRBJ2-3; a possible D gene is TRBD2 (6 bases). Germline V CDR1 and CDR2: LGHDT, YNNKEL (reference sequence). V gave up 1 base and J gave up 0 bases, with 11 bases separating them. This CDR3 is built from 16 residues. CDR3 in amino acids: CASSQGAGLSTDTQYF. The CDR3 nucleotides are TGTGCCAGCAGCCAAGGGGCGGGACTTAGCACAGATACGCAGTATTTT.

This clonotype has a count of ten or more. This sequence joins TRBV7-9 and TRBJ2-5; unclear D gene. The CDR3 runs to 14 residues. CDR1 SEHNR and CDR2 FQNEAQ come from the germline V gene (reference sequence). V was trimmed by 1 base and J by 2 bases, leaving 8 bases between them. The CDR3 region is CASSLVGAQETQYF. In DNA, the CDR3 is TGTGCCAGCAGCTTAGTCGGAGCTCAAGAGACCCAGTACTTC.

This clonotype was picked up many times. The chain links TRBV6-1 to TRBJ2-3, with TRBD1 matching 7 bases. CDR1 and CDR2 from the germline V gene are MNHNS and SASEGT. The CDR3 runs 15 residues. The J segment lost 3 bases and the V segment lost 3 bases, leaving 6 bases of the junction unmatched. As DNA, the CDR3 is TGTGCCAGCAGTGAGGGACAGCTGGGGACAGATACGCAGTATTTT. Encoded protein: CASSEGQLGTDTQYF.

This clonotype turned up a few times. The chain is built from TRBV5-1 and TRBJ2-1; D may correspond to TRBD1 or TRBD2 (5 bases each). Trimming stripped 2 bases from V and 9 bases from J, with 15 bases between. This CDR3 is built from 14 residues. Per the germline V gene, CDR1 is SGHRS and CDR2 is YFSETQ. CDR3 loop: CASSLGTRPGEQFF. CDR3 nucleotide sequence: TGCGCCAGCAGCTTAGGGACCCGCCCGGGTGAGCAGTTCTTC.

The CDR3 protein is CASSQEVSGNQPQHF. The CDR3 DNA reads as TGCGCCAGCAGCCAAGAGGTCAGCGGCAATCAGCCCCAGCATTTT. V usage is TRBV4-1 and J usage is TRBJ1-5; the D is unclear. Trimming stripped 0 bases from V and 2 bases from J, with 8 bases between. Per the germline V gene, CDR1 is MGHRA and CDR2 is YSYEKL. This CDR3 is 15 amino acids long.

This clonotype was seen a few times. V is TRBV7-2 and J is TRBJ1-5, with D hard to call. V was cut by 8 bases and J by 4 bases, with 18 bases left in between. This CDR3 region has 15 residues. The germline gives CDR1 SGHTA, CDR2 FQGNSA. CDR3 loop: CASSMGSLGNQPQHF. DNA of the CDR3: TGTGCCAGCTCCATGGGAAGTCTAGGTAATCAGCCCCAGCATTTT.

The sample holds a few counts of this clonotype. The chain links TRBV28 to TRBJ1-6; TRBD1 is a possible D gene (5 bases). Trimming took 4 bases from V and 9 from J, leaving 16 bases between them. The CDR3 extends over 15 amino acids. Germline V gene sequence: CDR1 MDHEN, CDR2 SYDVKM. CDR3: CASSSTGTIGSPLHF. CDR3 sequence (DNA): TGTGCCAGCAGTTCAACCGGGACGATCGGTTCACCCCTCCACTTT.

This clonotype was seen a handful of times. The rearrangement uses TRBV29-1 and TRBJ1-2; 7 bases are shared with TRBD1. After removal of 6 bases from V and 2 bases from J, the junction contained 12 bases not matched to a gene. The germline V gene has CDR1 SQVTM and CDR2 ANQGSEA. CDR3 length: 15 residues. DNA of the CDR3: TGCAGCGTCGGTATCCGACAGGGTCAGAACTATGGCTACACCTTC. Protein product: CSVGIRQGQNYGYTF.

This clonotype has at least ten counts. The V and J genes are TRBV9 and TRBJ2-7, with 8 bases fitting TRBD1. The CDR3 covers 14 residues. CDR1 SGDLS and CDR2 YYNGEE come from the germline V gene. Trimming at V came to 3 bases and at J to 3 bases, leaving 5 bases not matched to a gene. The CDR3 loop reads CASSAYGQGYEQYF. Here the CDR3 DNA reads TGTGCCAGCAGCGCCTACGGACAGGGCTACGAGCAGTACTTC.

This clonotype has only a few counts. The CDR3 nucleotides read TGTGCCATCAGTGAGTCGCGAGGTGAGCAGTTCTTC. It encodes CAISESRGEQFF. This chain uses TRBV10-3 with TRBJ2-1, with D unclear. With 0 bases removed from V and 9 bases from J, the gap between germline ends came to 6 bases. Germline V gives CDR1 ENHRY, CDR2 SYGVKD. The CDR3 contains 12 residues.

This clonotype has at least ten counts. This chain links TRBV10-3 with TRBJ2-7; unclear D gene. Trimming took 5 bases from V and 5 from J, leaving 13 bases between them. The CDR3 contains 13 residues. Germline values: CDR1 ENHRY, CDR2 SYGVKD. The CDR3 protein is CAISSEYLDEQYF. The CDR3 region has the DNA TGTGCCATCAGTAGCGAATACCTCGACGAGCAGTACTTC.

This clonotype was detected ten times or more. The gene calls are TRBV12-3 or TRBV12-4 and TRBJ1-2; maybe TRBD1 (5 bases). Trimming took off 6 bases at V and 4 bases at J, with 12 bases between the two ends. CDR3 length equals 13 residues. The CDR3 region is CASRAPGLYGYTF. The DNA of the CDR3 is TGTGCCAGCAGAGCCCCAGGGCTCTATGGCTACACCTTC.

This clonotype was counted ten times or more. The CDR3 spells CASSLGLRTSDRNEQFF. The DNA of the CDR3 is TGCGCCAGCAGCTTGGGCCTAAGGACTAGCGACAGGAATGAGCAGTTCTTC. The chain recombines TRBV5-1 with TRBJ2-1; 9 bases agree with TRBD2. The CDR3 has 17 amino acids. V was clipped by 0 bases and J by 7 bases; unmatched bases: 11. The germline CDR1 and CDR2 sequences are SGHRS and YFSETQ.

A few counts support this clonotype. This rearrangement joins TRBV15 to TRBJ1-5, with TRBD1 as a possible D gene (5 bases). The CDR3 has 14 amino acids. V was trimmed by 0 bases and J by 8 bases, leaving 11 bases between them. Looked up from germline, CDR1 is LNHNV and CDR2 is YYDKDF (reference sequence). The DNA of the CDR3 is TGTGCCACCAGCAGAGAGAACCAGGGCGAGCCCCAGCATTTT. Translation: CATSRENQGEPQHF. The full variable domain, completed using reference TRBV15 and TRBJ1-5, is DAMVIQNPRYQVTQFGKPVTLSCSQTLNHNVMYWYQQKSSQAPKLLFHYYDKDFNNEADTPDNFQSRRPNTSFCFLDIRSPGLGDTAMYLCATSRENQGEPQHFGDGTRLSIL.

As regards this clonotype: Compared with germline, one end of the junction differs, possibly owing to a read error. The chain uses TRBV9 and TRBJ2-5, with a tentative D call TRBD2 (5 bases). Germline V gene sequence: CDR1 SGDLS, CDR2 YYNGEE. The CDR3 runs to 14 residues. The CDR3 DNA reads TGTGCCAGCACCATCGGGGATTCGGTGGAGACCCAGAACTTC. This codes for CASTIGDSVETQNF. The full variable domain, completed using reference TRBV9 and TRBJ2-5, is DSGVTQTPKHLITATGQRVTLRCSPRSGDLSVYWYQQSLDQGLQFLIQYYNGEERAKGNILERFSAQQFPDLHSELNLSSLELGDSALYFCASTIGDSVETQNFGPGTRLLVL.